The 10 T cell receptor beta chains reported below all come from one sample, sequenced in a study of regulatory T cells in long-lasting Graves disease. The sample's time point: persistent/refractory GD, antithyroid drugs over 5 years with positive TRAb. From RNA extracted from PBMCs, the TCR library was made. CDR3-region Arm-PCR and iRepertoire HTBI primers produced the TCR beta libraries. MiXCR was run by TCRdb on the multiplex PCR reads, yielding one entry per CDR3 protein. The top ten hold less than 9% of the sample, which has hundreds of thousands of distinct CDR3 sequences, 20% to 25% seen once. The starting material was peripheral blood mononuclear cells (PBMCs), obtained when the disease was refractory, from a patient treated with antithyroid drugs. These receptors came from a female donor with Graves disease.

This clonotype was counted ten times or more. The chain employs TRBV28 and TRBJ2-7; D not resolved. CDR3 size: 13 residues. Trimming shortened V by 3 bases and J by 2 bases, and 8 bases separated the two germline ends. CDR1 is MDHEN and CDR2 is SYDVKM in the germline V gene. CDR3 coding DNA: TGTGCCAGCAGTTTCCCGGAGACCTACGAGCAGTACTTC. Amino acid sequence: CASSFPETYEQYF.

The chain couples TRBV5-5 to TRBJ1-6, with 9 bases identical to TRBD1. Germline CDR1 is SGHKS and CDR2 is YYEKEE (reference sequence). J lost 6 bases, V lost 4 bases, and 8 bases had no gene match. The CDR3 is made up of 16 amino acids. CDR3 DNA: TGTGCCAGCAGCCTTAATGAGGACAGGGGTAATTCACCCCTCCACTTT. Amino acid sequence: CASSLNEDRGNSPLHF.

This CDR3 reads CAWSRDRSLQYF. Here the CDR3 DNA reads TGTGCCTGGAGTAGGGACAGGTCTTTACAGTACTTC. This chain connects TRBV30 to TRBJ2-5, with 8 bases fitting TRBD1. The CDR3 is 12 residues long. The germline gives CDR1 GTSNPN, CDR2 SVGIG (reference sequence). V gave up 2 bases and J gave up 11 bases; unmatched junction bases: 7.

This sequence joins TRBV3-1 and TRBJ1-1; D is uncertain. The CDR3 consists of 13 residues. The germline CDR1 and CDR2 sequences are LGHDT and YNNKEL (reference sequence). V was shortened by 6 bases and J by 4 bases, with 12 bases between the two germline ends. The CDR3 protein is CASSETLGTEAFF. The CDR3 nucleotides read TGTGCCAGCAGTGAGACCCTGGGCACTGAAGCTTTCTTT.

V is TRBV7-2 and J is TRBJ1-1; D might be TRBD1 (5 bases). Trimming stripped 4 bases from V and 1 base from J, with 16 bases between. This CDR3 is built from 16 residues. The germline V gene has CDR1 SGHTA and CDR2 FQGNSA. CDR3 DNA: TGTGCCAGCAGCTCCGCCCCTGGGGGGGGGAACACTGAAGCTTTCTTT. This gives the protein CASSSAPGGGNTEAFF.

This clonotype was found a few times. The rearrangement joins TRBV6-2 or TRBV6-3 to TRBJ2-7; TRBD2 agrees at 9 bases. The junction had 10 bases not matched to a gene; V was cut back by 8 bases and J by 5 bases. The germline V gene encodes CDR1 MNHEY and CDR2 SVGEGT. CDR3 length: 14 residues. The CDR3 DNA follows: TGTGCCAGCTCCCCAGGAGTAGCGGGAGACGAGCAGTACTTC. It encodes CASSPGVAGDEQYF.

The V gene is TRBV19, the J gene TRBJ2-2; TRBD1 or TRBD2 may be the D gene (6 bases each). Germline V gene sequence: CDR1 LNHDA, CDR2 SQIVND (reference sequence). The V end lost 2 bases, the J end lost 4 bases, and 14 bases lay between the germline ends. This CDR3 spans 16 amino acids. As DNA, the CDR3 is TGTGCCAGTAGTATACTTGGGGGGCTGAGCACCGGGGAGCTGTTTTTT. This sequence encodes CASSILGGLSTGELFF.

This clonotype was counted once. The chain couples TRBV18 to TRBJ2-7; D could derive from TRBD1 or TRBD2 (5 bases each). Trimming left V 0 bases short and J 6 bases short, with 15 bases between. The CDR3 runs 15 residues. Germline CDR1 reads KGHSH; CDR2 reads LQKENI. The CDR3 here is CASSPPIRDGGEQYF. The CDR3 coding sequence is TGTGCCAGCTCACCACCGATAAGGGATGGGGGCGAGCAGTACTTC.

This clonotype was counted between two and nine times. The chain links TRBV11-2 to TRBJ2-1; 10 bases are a match to TRBD2. There are 14 residues in the CDR3. CDR1 is SGHAT and CDR2 is FQNNGV in the germline V gene. Trimming took 5 bases from V and 2 from J; bases not matched to a gene: 0. CDR3 loop: CASSLAGAYNEQFF. CDR3 bases: TGTGCCAGCAGCCTAGCGGGAGCCTACAATGAGCAGTTCTTC.

This clonotype was picked up a small number of times. The rearrangement uses TRBV7-2 and TRBJ2-7, with D possibly being TRBD2 (6 bases). V dropped 5 bases and J dropped 4 bases, with 18 bases sitting between them. Germline V CDR1 and CDR2: SGHTA, FQGNSA. The CDR3 runs to 15 residues. The CDR3 DNA is TGTGCCAGCAGCCGGGCTACGGGACTCTCATACGAGCAGTACTTC. It yields the protein CASSRATGLSYEQYF.